This T cell receptor beta chain appears in the sequencing data of a study of blood T cell repertoires in COVID-19. Study-wide background: T cells, B-cell-depleted T cells, or PBMCs provided the cDNA or gDNA that served as material.

The participants were between 18 and 89 years old and came from 24 US areas. Clinical history reported by participants formed the basis on which cohorts were assigned. Resolution of symptoms, clearance, or two negative PCRs was present in recovered Cohort 3 donors. V dropped 4 bases and J dropped 10 bases, with 12 bases sitting between them. The CDR3 runs 12 residues. Germline V gives CDR1 SGHDT, CDR2 YYEEEE. Some clones are missing from TCRdb's copy, which holds only in-frame ones; the method was immunoSEQ multiplex PCR. The data contain approximately 350,000 clones, roughly 87% of them singletons. The chain uses TRBV5-6 and TRBJ2-1, with unresolved D. Input material: PBMCs or T cells enriched from blood (not recorded which). The sequence was obtained from a woman in her fifties or sixties who had recovered from COVID-19. CDR3 sequence: CASSPSFEEQFF. The CDR3 DNA reads TGTGCCAGCAGCCCGAGTTTCGAGGAGCAGTTCTTC.